This T cell receptor beta chain was profiled in a study of T cell repertoires in cytomegalovirus infection. This CDR3 comprises 15 residues. Germline CDR1 SEHNR, CDR2 FQNEAQ (reference sequence). Whole-study results and caveats: There were carriers of CMV plus the relevant HLA, and cumulative public TCR beta family frequency identified them.

Each CDR3 protein is one row after TCRdb ran MiXCR on the reads. The sample has under 800,000 distinct CDR3 sequences; approximately 25% are singletons. In regard to this clonotype: Antigen specificity is unknown. At one boundary the junction diverges from the germline segment, which might be a read error.

Material for sequencing was CD8+ T cells from PBMCs. This chain connects TRBV7-9 to TRBJ2-7, with 9 bases identical to TRBD1. This sequence originates from a human donor in good health (CMV status not recorded). Some clones in this sample may be carry-over from other donors' samples. The CDR3, as DNA: TGTGCCAACAGCCCCCTGGGACAGGGCTTTTACGAGCAGTACTTC. Translating it yields CANSPLGQGFYEQYF.